A single sample gave rise to the 5 T cell receptor beta chains below, sequenced in a study of regulatory T cells in long-lasting Graves disease. Time point meaning: persistent/refractory GD, antithyroid drugs over 5 years with positive TRAb. Scientists built the TCR library using RNA that was extracted from PBMCs. The TCR beta library used iRepertoire HTBI primers with Arm-PCR amplification of CDR3. MiXCR, applied by TCRdb to the multiplex PCR reads, yields one record per CDR3 protein. Seen here are hundreds of thousands of distinct CDR3 sequences, about 20% observed once, and the top ten hold 7% to 9.5%. The sample in question was peripheral blood mononuclear cells (PBMCs), obtained when the disease was refractory, from a patient treated with antithyroid drugs. The source is a female donor with Graves disease.

This clonotype turned up a few times. The chain has TRBV20-1 and TRBJ2-7; the D gene is possibly TRBD2 (6 bases). The CDR3 has 13 residues. Germline V gene sequence: CDR1 DFQATT, CDR2 SNEGSKA (reference sequence). V was cut by 6 bases and J by 2 bases, with 14 bases left in between. The CDR3 DNA is TGCAGTGCGGAACCGGGAGTAACCTACGAGCAGTACTTC. Protein: CSAEPGVTYEQYF.

This clonotype was counted a single time. A much larger clone is a single base away; this may be a read error. Since the CDR3 does not end with the conserved phenylalanine or tryptophan, this likely comes from a read error. The chain joins TRBV5-6 to TRBJ1-1; no reliable D call. The CDR3 contains 16 residues. Germline-derived CDR1 and CDR2 are SGHDT and YYEEEE. Trimming removed 2 bases at V and 1 base at J, with 15 bases between. In nucleotides, the CDR3 is TGTGCCAGCAGCTTAGACGGGGTAGTTCGGAACACTGAAGCTTTCCTT. Residues: CASSLDGVVRNTEAFL.

This clonotype was seen at least ten times. This chain joins TRBV11-2 and TRBJ2-5; TRBD2 matches 10 bases. Germline values: CDR1 SGHAT, CDR2 FQNNGV. CDR3 size: 15 residues. J lost 4 bases, V lost 4 bases, and 6 bases had no gene match. The CDR3 is CASSSNSGRGETQYF. The CDR3 region has the DNA TGTGCCAGCAGCTCCAACAGCGGGAGGGGAGAGACCCAGTACTTC.

V gene TRBV28 combines with J gene TRBJ2-1; unclear D gene. Germline V gene data show CDR1 as MDHEN and CDR2 as SYDVKM. The CDR3 has 14 amino acids. V was clipped by 3 bases and J by 3 bases, with 9 bases between them. The CDR3, as DNA: TGTGCCAGCAGTTTCCTAGTTCTCTACAATGAGCAGTTCTTC. It translates to CASSFLVLYNEQFF.

The sample holds many counts of this clonotype. V and J are TRBV9 and TRBJ1-2; 9 bases line up with TRBD1. CDR3 size: 14 residues. After removal of 4 bases from V and 8 bases from J, the junction contained 9 bases not matched to a gene. Germline CDR1 is SGDLS and CDR2 is YYNGEE. The CDR3 region has the DNA TGTGCCAGCAGCAAAGACAGGGGGGGAAGCGGCTACACCTTC. Translation gives CASSKDRGGSGYTF.